This T cell receptor beta chain originates from a study of CD8 T cells in ankylosing spondylitis. This clonotype has a count of ten or more. One end of the junction fails to match germline, which may point to a read error. This CDR3 contains 13 residues. Germline CDR1 and CDR2: MGHRA and YSYEKL. MiXCR was run by TCRdb on the 5' RACE reads, yielding one entry per CDR3 protein. Of under 300,000 distinct CDR3 sequences listed, roughly 10% were seen once; the top ten hold less than 7.5%. This clonotype was obtained from a male donor with ankylosing spondylitis or in good health (not recorded which). This sequence joins TRBV4-1 and TRBJ2-1; no clear D gene. Sequenced input: blood, either unsorted or a sorted T cell fraction (not recorded which). DNA of the CDR3: TGCGCCAGCAGACAAGAAACCCGGAATGAGCAGTTCTTC. It yields the protein CASRQETRNEQFF.